The 5 T cell receptor beta chains in this list originate from one sample, sequenced in a study of OX40 agonist ivuxolimab in advanced cancers. Data came from immunoSEQ multiplex PCR; TCRdb stores just in-frame clones and leaves some out. The sample carries about 64,000 clones, roughly 80% recorded once. The starting material was CD4+ or CD8+ T cells sorted from blood, obtained in a trial of the OX40 agonist ivuxolimab. The receptors stem from an adult with an advanced solid tumor such as melanoma, head and neck, liver or kidney cancer.

This clone appeared many times. The gene calls are TRBV6-1 and TRBJ1-6, with a tentative D call TRBD1 (5 bases). Germline loops: CDR1 MNHNS, CDR2 SASEGT. This CDR3 has 19 residues. V lost 2 bases and J lost 3, with 20 bases in between. The chain's CDR3 is CASSESSLVGGVYNSPLHF. In nucleotides, the CDR3 is TGTGCCAGCAGTGAATCAAGCCTCGTGGGGGGGGTCTATAATTCACCCCTCCACTTT.

DNA for the CDR3: TGTGCCACCAGCCGGAGGGCCAACGTCCTGACTTTC. Residues: CATSRRANVLTF. The chain employs TRBV15 and TRBJ2-6; no firm D call. With 5 bases removed from V and 5 bases from J, the gap between germline ends came to 4 bases. Germline assignment: CDR1 LNHNV and CDR2 YYDKDF (reference sequence). This CDR3 is built from 12 residues.

The chain links TRBV19 to TRBJ2-5, with TRBD2 as a possible D gene (6 bases). Trimming pared 9 bases from V and 6 bases from J, leaving 20 bases between. CDR1 LNHDA and CDR2 SQIVND come from the germline V gene (reference sequence). The CDR3 covers 14 residues. For the CDR3, the DNA is TGTGCCAGCGCGGGACTCTCCGACGGGAAGACCCAGTACTTC. Its translation is CASAGLSDGKTQYF.

The V call is TRBV7-3, the J call TRBJ1-1; TRBD1 agrees at 11 bases. CDR1 is SGHTA and CDR2 is FQGTGA in the germline V gene. The CDR3 length is 16 residues. The V gene end was trimmed by 2 bases and the J gene end by 8 bases; junction bases not matched to a gene: 10. In nucleotides, the CDR3 is TGTGCCAGCAGCTTATCCGGGACAGGGGGACGTCGGGAAGCTTTCTTT. Translation gives CASSLSGTGGRREAFF.

In its sample, this clone ranks as medium-sized (0.01 to 0.1%). The chain joins TRBV11-2 to TRBJ2-7; no clear D gene. V was shortened by 4 bases and J by 0 bases, with 13 bases between the two germline ends. The CDR3 contains 15 residues. Germline-derived CDR1 and CDR2 are SGHAT and FQNNGV. CDR3 amino acids: CASSSQTVSSYEQYF. CDR3 DNA: TGTGCCAGCAGCTCGCAGACCGTTAGCTCCTACGAGCAGTACTTC.